This T cell receptor beta chain was captured by sequencing in a study of control samples from healthy donors and cancer patients. The trim removed 5 bases at V and 5 bases at J, leaving 18 bases unmatched. This CDR3 is 19 amino acids long. In germline, CDR1 is SGHVS, CDR2 FQNEAQ. Assay: immunoSEQ multiplex PCR; the TCRdb copy retains only in-frame clones and omits some. This sample yields fewer than 95,000 clones, of which over 75% are seen a single time; more than 2% belongs to the top ten. The sequence was collected from a woman aged 40 to 50 in good health. V and J are TRBV7-8 and TRBJ2-5; TRBD2 aligns across 12 bases. Sequenced input: blood. DNA of the CDR3: TGTGCCAGCAGCCCTATTTGGCTAGCGGGGGGGAGGTGGGATGAGACCCAGTACTTC. Its protein product is CASSPIWLAGGRWDETQYF.